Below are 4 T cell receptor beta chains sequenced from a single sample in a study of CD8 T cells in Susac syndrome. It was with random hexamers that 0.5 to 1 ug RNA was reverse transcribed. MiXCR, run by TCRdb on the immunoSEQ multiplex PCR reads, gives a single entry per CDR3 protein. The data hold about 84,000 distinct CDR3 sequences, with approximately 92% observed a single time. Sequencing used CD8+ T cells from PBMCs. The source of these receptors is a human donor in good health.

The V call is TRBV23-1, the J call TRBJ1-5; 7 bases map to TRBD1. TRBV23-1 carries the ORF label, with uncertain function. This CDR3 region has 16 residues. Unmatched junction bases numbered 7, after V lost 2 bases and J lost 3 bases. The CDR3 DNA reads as TGCGCCAGCAGTCAAAGGGGACAGAAACACAATCAGCCCCAGCATTTT. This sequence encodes CASSQRGQKHNQPQHF.

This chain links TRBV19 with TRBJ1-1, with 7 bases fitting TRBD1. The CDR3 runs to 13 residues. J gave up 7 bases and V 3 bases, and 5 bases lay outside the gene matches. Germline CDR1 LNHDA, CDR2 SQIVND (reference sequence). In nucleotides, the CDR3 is TGTGCCAGTAGTATCGGAGGACAGGATGAAGCTTTCTTT. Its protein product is CASSIGGQDEAFF.

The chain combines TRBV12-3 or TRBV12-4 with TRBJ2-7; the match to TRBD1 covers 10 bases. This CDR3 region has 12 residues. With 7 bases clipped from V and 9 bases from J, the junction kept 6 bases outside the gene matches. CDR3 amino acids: CASKKGTGVQYF. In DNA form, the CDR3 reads TGTGCCAGCAAAAAAGGGACAGGGGTGCAGTACTTC.

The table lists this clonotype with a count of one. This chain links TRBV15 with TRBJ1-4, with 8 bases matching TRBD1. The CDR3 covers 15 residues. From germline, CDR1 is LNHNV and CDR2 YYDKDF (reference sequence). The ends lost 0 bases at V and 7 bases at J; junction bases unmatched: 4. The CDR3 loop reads CATSRDQGAGEKLFF. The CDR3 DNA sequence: TGTGCCACCAGCAGAGATCAGGGGGCGGGTGAAAAACTGTTTTTT.